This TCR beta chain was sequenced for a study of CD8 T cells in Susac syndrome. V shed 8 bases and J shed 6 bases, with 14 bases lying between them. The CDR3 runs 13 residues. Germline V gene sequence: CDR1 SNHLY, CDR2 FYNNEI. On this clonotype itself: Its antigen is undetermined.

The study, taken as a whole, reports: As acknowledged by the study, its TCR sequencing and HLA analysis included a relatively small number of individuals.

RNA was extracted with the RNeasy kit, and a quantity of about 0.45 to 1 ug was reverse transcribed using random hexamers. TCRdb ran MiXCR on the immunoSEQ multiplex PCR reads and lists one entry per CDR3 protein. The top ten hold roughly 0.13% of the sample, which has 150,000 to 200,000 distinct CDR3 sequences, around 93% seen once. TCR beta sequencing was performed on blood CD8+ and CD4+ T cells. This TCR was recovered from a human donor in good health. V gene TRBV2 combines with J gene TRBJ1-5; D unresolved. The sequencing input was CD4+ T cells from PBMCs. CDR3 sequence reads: CASRGEDGQPQHF. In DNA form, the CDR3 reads TGTGCCAGCCGAGGAGAGGACGGTCAGCCCCAGCATTTT.